Listed below are T cell receptor beta chains from one sample, sequenced in a study of shared clonotypes between healthy human individuals. Profiled with immunoSEQ multiplex PCR; TCRdb holds only in-frame clones, not every one. The sample shows 950,000 to 1,100,000 clones, approximately 70% of them seen only once. Source material: memory CD4+ T cells sorted from blood. Receptor source: a young man in good health. CDR3s include the opening cysteine and the closing phenylalanine or tryptophan. A D gene is named only where the DNA matches it firmly. Expanded clones get a size class; other rows say once, few or many, or leave the size out.

TRBJ1-1 | NA | TRBV19 | NA | TGTGCCAGTAGTGCAAGGACGTGGAACACTGAAGCTTTCTTT | CASSARTWNTEAFF
TRBJ2-7 | NA | TRBV15 | NA | TGTGCCACCAGCAGAGATCCTAGCTCCACCGAGCAGTACTTC | CATSRDPSSTEQYF
TRBJ2-5 | NA | TRBV9 | NA | TGTGCCAGCAGCGTAGTCCAGGGTGGCCAAGAGACCCAGTACTTC | CASSVVQGGQETQYF
TRBJ2-2 | NA | TRBV19 | NA | TGTGCCAGTAGTTCACAGGGTTCGAACACCGGGGAGCTGTTTTTT | CASSSQGSNTGELFF
TRBJ1-1 | TRBD1 | TRBV4-1 | NA | TGCGCCAGCAGCCAGACAAGGGACAGCCCAATCTCTATGAACACTGAAGCTTTCTTT | CASSQTRDSPISMNTEAFF
TRBJ2-7 | NA | TRBV28 | NA | TGTGCCAGCAGAGGTCCCCGGGACACTATGTACGAGCAGTACTTC | CASRGPRDTMYEQYF
TRBJ1-5 | NA | TRBV28 | NA | TGTGCCAGCAGTGGCCCCGTGGGGGCAGGGCAGCCCCAGCATTTT | CASSGPVGAGQPQHF
TRBJ2-5 | NA | TRBV18 | few | TGTGCCAGCTCACTTCCAATCCTACAAGGGCCCGGGACCCAGTACTTC | CASSLPILQGPGTQYF
TRBJ2-7 | NA | TRBV27 | few | TGTGCCAGCAGTTCGCCAGGCGAGCAGTACTTC | CASSSPGEQYF
TRBJ1-2 | TRBD1 | TRBV11-3 | few | TGTGCCAGCAGCTTCAGGGGGAGGGATGGCTACACCTTC | CASSFRGRDGYTF
TRBJ1-5 | TRBD1 | TRBV7-8 | NA | TGTGCCAGCAGCTTAGCCCAAGGGGGCCGGCAGCCCCAGCATTTT | CASSLAQGGRQPQHF
TRBJ1-2 | NA | TRBV18 | NA | TGTGCCAGCTCACCCTTCAATCAGTTGGGGAACTATGGCTACACCTTC | CASSPFNQLGNYGYTF
TRBJ1-5 | NA | TRBV5-4 | NA | TGTGCCAGCAGCCAGGGTGTCCATCAGCCCCAGCATTTT | CASSQGVHQPQHF
TRBJ2-3 | NA | TRBV11-2 | NA | TGTGCCAGCGATCCGAGGAGCACAGATACGCAGTATTTT | CASDPRSTDTQYF
TRBJ2-3 | TRBD1 | TRBV7-6 | NA | TGTGCCAGCAGCCGGGACAGGGGGCCAACTAGCACAGATACGCAGTATTTT | CASSRDRGPTSTDTQYF
TRBJ1-1 | TRBD1 | TRBV6-5 | few | TGTGCCAGCAGGTTCACAGGGGGGACAAACACTGAAGCTTTCTTT | CASRFTGGTNTEAFF
TRBJ1-5 | NA | TRBV6-1 | NA | TGTGCCAGCAGCTCAAGGGTTATAGGAAATCAGCCCCAGCATTTT | CASSSRVIGNQPQHF
TRBJ2-6 | NA | TRBV30 | NA | TGTGCCTCAGGGTCTGGGGCCAACGTCCTGACTTTC | CASGSGANVLTF
TRBJ1-2 | NA | TRBV7-9 | NA | TGTGCCAGCAGCCCCCAGGACTATGGCTACACCTTC | CASSPQDYGYTF
TRBJ2-5 | TRBD1 | TRBV5-1 | NA | TGCGCCAGCAGCCCGGGACAGGGAGAGACCCAGTACTTC | CASSPGQGETQYF
TRBJ1-2 | TRBD1 | TRBV18 | NA | TGTGCCAGCTCACCACCGGAGGGGGCCAACTATGGCTACACCTTC | CASSPPEGANYGYTF
TRBJ1-5 | NA | TRBV27 | NA | TGTGCCAGCAGTTTATCGAACAGCCAGCCCCAGCATTTT | CASSLSNSQPQHF
TRBJ1-4 | NA | TRBV4-3 | NA | TGCGCCAGCAGCCAAGAGGCCGCTTCGGTAGGAGGTAGGAGAGAAAAACTGTTTTTT | CASSQEAASVGGRREKLFF
TRBJ1-4 | NA | TRBV6-1 | NA | TGTGCCAGCAGTGTGGGCAGTACAGGGTCGAGAGAAAAACTGTTTTTT | CASSVGSTGSREKLFF
TRBJ2-5 | NA | TRBV2 | NA | TGTGCCAGCAGTGAAAGGTGGGGGGCTCAAGAGACCCAGTACTTC | CASSERWGAQETQYF
TRBJ2-3 | NA | TRBV7-2 | few | TGTGCCAGCAGGGGGGCTTACTCGGCAGATACGCAGTATTTT | CASRGAYSADTQYF
TRBJ2-7 | TRBD2 | TRBV30 | NA | TGTGCCGGGTTGTCCGGGACTAGCGGGATAACGATCGACGAGCAGTACTTC | CAGLSGTSGITIDEQYF
TRBJ2-2 | TRBD1 | TRBV6-4 | NA | TGTGCCAGCAGTGGACAGGGGACCGGGGAGCTGTTTTTT | CASSGQGTGELFF
TRBJ1-1 | TRBD1 | TRBV18 | NA | TGTGCCAGCTCACCTACGACAGGGGGGAACACTGAAGCTTTCTTT | CASSPTTGGNTEAFF
TRBJ2-5 | NA | TRBV11-2 | NA | TGTGCCAGCAGCGGAGAGGCCCAGTACTTC | CASSGEAQYF
TRBJ1-3 | NA | TRBV7-9 | NA | TGTGCCAGCAGTATACTAGGCGGGGTAGACTCTGGAAACACCATATATTTT | CASSILGGVDSGNTIYF
TRBJ1-4 | NA | TRBV18 | NA | TGTGCCAGCTCACCCGCCGGCGGAAATAATGAAAAACTGTTTTTT | CASSPAGGNNEKLFF
TRBJ1-3 | NA | TRBV28 | NA | TGTGCCAGCAACCGCGCCGGAGTGTCTGGAAACACCATATATTTT | CASNRAGVSGNTIYF
TRBJ2-7 | TRBD1 | TRBV11-1 | NA | TGTGCCAGCAGCTTACACGGTGGGACAGGAGCGTACGAGCAGTACTTC | CASSLHGGTGAYEQYF
TRBJ2-2 | NA | TRBV5-1 | once | TGCGCCAGCAGCTTGGTTGGACAACTAAGGGCCGGGGAGCTGTTTTTT | CASSLVGQLRAGELFF
TRBJ1-3 | NA | TRBV5-1 | NA | TGCGCCAGCAGCCCACGGACGGTAGCTGGAAACACCATATATTTT | CASSPRTVAGNTIYF
TRBJ2-3 | NA | TRBV18 | NA | TGTGCCAGCTCCCACGGACCGAGGGATACGCAGTATTTT | CASSHGPRDTQYF
TRBJ1-1 | NA | TRBV11-2 | NA | TGTGCCAGCAGCTTAGACGCATGGAACACTGAAGCTTTCTTT | CASSLDAWNTEAFF
TRBJ1-3 | NA | TRBV5-6 | NA | TGTGCCAGCAGCTTGTCCACTCCTGGTACTGGAAACACCATATATTTT | CASSLSTPGTGNTIYF
TRBJ2-5 | NA | TRBV5-1 | NA | TGCGCCAGCAGCTTAGTGGGTACGGGAGAGACCCAGTACTTC | CASSLVGTGETQYF
TRBJ2-3 | NA | TRBV5-1 | NA | TGCGCCAGCAGCTTCGGGGGTACAGATACGCAGTATTTT | CASSFGGTDTQYF
TRBJ1-2 | NA | TRBV4-2 | once | TGTGCCAGCAGCCAAGACCTCACTGAACCCTATGGCTACACCTTC | CASSQDLTEPYGYTF
TRBJ1-2 | TRBD1 | TRBV10-3 | NA | TGTGCCATCAGTGAGTCCGACAGGGACGGCTATGGCTACACCTTC | CAISESDRDGYGYTF
TRBJ2-2 | NA | TRBV7-9 | once | TGTGCCAGCAGCTTAGGTTTTGGGGCGTACACCGGGGAGCTGTTTTTT | CASSLGFGAYTGELFF
TRBJ1-3 | NA | TRBV7-9 | NA | TGTGCCAGCTCAGGCGTTGGAAACACCATATATTTT | CASSGVGNTIYF
TRBJ2-1 | TRBD2 | TRBV2 | few | TGTGCCGGCGGGGAGGCTAGCGGATACAATGAGCAGTTCTTC | CAGGEASGYNEQFF
TRBJ1-2 | NA | TRBV30 | NA | TGTGCCTGGAGCCCAGGGCTTGACTATGGCTACACCTTC | CAWSPGLDYGYTF
TRBJ2-2 | TRBD2 | TRBV9 | NA | TGTGCCAGCAGCGTAGAAGCGGGAGGGCGGAACACCGGGGAGCTGTTTTTT | CASSVEAGGRNTGELFF
TRBJ1-2 | NA | TRBV7-9 | NA | TGTGCCAGCAGCGCCTCTGGTCAGGGATCTGGCTACACCTTC | CASSASGQGSGYTF
TRBJ2-1 | TRBD2 | TRBV13 | NA | TGTGCCAGCAGCGAGGGACTAGCGGGATTCAATGAGCAGTTCTTC | CASSEGLAGFNEQFF
TRBJ2-2 | NA | TRBV25-1 | NA | TGTGCCAGCACCCTTGATTGGAGCGGGGAGCTGTTTTTT | CASTLDWSGELFF
TRBJ1-3 | NA | TRBV25-1 | many | TGTGCCAGCAGTGAAAAGGGATCTGGAAACACCATATATTTT | CASSEKGSGNTIYF
TRBJ1-4 | TRBD1 | TRBV5-6 | NA | TGTGCCAGCAGCAACCGGGACAGGGCTTTTGAAAAACTGTTTTTT | CASSNRDRAFEKLFF
TRBJ2-2 | NA | TRBV18 | NA | TGTGCCAGCTCACCAATGGACGGGATACTCACCGGGGAGCTGTTTTTT | CASSPMDGILTGELFF
TRBJ2-5 | NA | TRBV7-3 | once | TGTGCCAGCAGCTTAACCCCCGGACTGGTAGAGACCCAGTACTTC | CASSLTPGLVETQYF
TRBJ2-5 | NA | TRBV6-1 | NA | TGTGCCAGCAGTGAAAAAATGGGGCAAGGGACCCAGTACTTC | CASSEKMGQGTQYF
TRBJ2-2 | TRBD2 | TRBV4-3 | NA | TGCGCCAGCAGCCACGAGAGCGGGAAGGGGGAGCTGTTTTTT | CASSHESGKGELFF